The 21 T cell receptor beta chains below were found in one sample sequenced in a study of cytomegalovirus exposure and HLA in healthy donors. Researchers ran the PCR with 60 Vbeta and 13 Jbeta primers. Method: immunoSEQ multiplex PCR; TCRdb's copy keeps in-frame clones and lacks some. The sample includes 100,000 to 150,000 clones, roughly 85% of them seen just once. Sample: PBMCs. The origin of the receptors is a woman between 35 and 50 years old in good health and CMV-seropositive.

This sequence joins TRBV5-1 and TRBJ1-3; 7 bases fit TRBD1. V was clipped by 4 bases and J by 4 bases; unmatched bases: 5. The CDR3 has 14 residues. Per germline, CDR1 SGHRS and CDR2 YFSETQ. As DNA, the CDR3 is TGCGCCAGCAGCGAACAGGGGTTCGGAAACACCATATATTTT. As protein: CASSEQGFGNTIYF.

The rearrangement uses TRBV28 and TRBJ2-7, with 15 bases identical to TRBD2. Germline-derived CDR1 and CDR2 are MDHEN and SYDVKM. Trimming removed 8 bases from V and 3 bases from J; junction bases left unmatched: 2. CDR3 size: 14 residues. The CDR3 DNA reads TGTGCCAGCGCGGGACTAGCGGGAGGCTACGAGCAGTACTTC. Translated: CASAGLAGGYEQYF.

The chain has TRBV11-1 and TRBJ2-1; 7 bases fit TRBD2. V was pared by 5 bases and J by 8 bases, with 9 bases of the junction left unmatched. From germline, CDR1 is SGHAT and CDR2 FQDESV (reference sequence). CDR3 length: 14 residues. The CDR3 DNA follows: TGTGCCAGCAGCCTGGGGGGGAGGGCCTATGAGCAGTTCTTC. It translates to CASSLGGRAYEQFF.

The chain recombines TRBV9 with TRBJ1-2; the match to TRBD1 covers 7 bases. In germline, CDR1 is SGDLS, CDR2 YYNGEE. V gave up 4 bases and J gave up 3 bases; unmatched junction bases: 6. The CDR3 runs 14 residues. The CDR3 sequence: CASSSHRGDYGYTF. In nucleotides, the CDR3 is TGTGCCAGCAGCTCACACAGGGGCGACTATGGCTACACCTTC.

The V call is TRBV5-6, the J call TRBJ1-1; D is undetermined. The CDR3 loop spans 15 amino acids. Trimming stripped 1 base from V and 4 bases from J, with 14 bases between. The germline V gene has CDR1 SGHDT and CDR2 YYEEEE. Here the CDR3 reads CASSLKPGRFTEAFF. The CDR3 nucleotides read TGTGCCAGCAGCTTGAAGCCGGGAAGATTCACTGAAGCTTTCTTT.

The chain joins TRBV12-5 to TRBJ2-4; D perhaps matches TRBD2 (5 bases). The V and J ends lost 0 bases and 3 bases respectively, with 15 bases between them. Germline assignment: CDR1 LGHNT and CDR2 FRNRAP. The CDR3 consists of 17 residues. CDR3 region: CASGLVRGSENKNIQYF. The CDR3 DNA sequence: TGTGCTAGTGGTTTGGTACGGGGTAGCGAGAACAAAAACATTCAGTACTTC. Complete variable domain (other parts from reference TRBV12-5 and TRBJ2-4): DARVTQTPRHKVTEMGQEVTMRCQPILGHNTVFWYRQTMMQGLELLAYFRNRAPLDDSGMPKDRFSAEMPDATLATLKIQPSEPRDSAVYFCASGLVRGSENKNIQYFGAGTRLSVL.

The chain is built from TRBV5-5 and TRBJ2-2; no clear D gene. The CDR3 extends over 13 amino acids. Trimming cost V 4 bases and J 3 bases, with 7 bases left between them. The germline gives CDR1 SGHKS, CDR2 YYEKEE (reference sequence). The chain's CDR3 is CASSHQYTGELFF. The CDR3 nucleotides read TGTGCCAGCAGCCATCAGTACACCGGGGAGCTGTTTTTT.

CDR3 nucleotide sequence: TGTGCCAGCAGTGTGGCAGGGAATGGCTACACCTTC. Translating gives CASSVAGNGYTF. V gene TRBV6-1 combines with J gene TRBJ1-2; tentatively, D is TRBD1 (5 bases). CDR1 is MNHNS, CDR2 SASEGT, per germline. This CDR3 has 12 amino acids. V dropped 4 bases and J dropped 6 bases, with 9 bases sitting between them.

The genes are TRBV19 and TRBJ2-5; D perhaps matches TRBD2 (5 bases). This CDR3 contains 14 residues. CDR1 LNHDA and CDR2 SQIVND come from the germline V gene (reference sequence). Trimming stripped 5 bases from V and 0 bases from J, with 10 bases between. CDR3 sequence: CASSSLANQETQYF. DNA for the CDR3: TGTGCCAGTAGTTCCTTAGCGAACCAAGAGACCCAGTACTTC.

V is TRBV7-9 and J is TRBJ1-4, with TRBD1 matching 10 bases. V shed 5 bases and J 4 bases; nucleotides not matched to a gene: 10. The germline gives CDR1 SEHNR, CDR2 FQNEAQ (reference sequence). CDR3 length equals 17 residues. In DNA, the CDR3 is TGTGCCAGCAGCCACCGGGACAGGGGTAGGGGTAATGAAAAACTGTTTTTT. It is translated as CASSHRDRGRGNEKLFF.

V and J are TRBV19 and TRBJ1-5; D uncertain. The V end was cut by 1 base, the J end by 0 bases, with 7 bases between. The germline gives CDR1 LNHDA, CDR2 SQIVND (reference sequence). This CDR3 comprises 15 residues. In nucleotides, the CDR3 is TGTGCCAGTAGTATAGCAGTTTATAGCAATCAGCCCCAGCATTTT. Protein product: CASSIAVYSNQPQHF.

In nucleotides, the CDR3 is TGTGCCAGTAGTATAGTTAGCGGGAGGGCCGGTGGCGGGGAGCTGTTTTTT. This codes for CASSIVSGRAGGGELFF. J is TRBJ2-2 and V is TRBV19, with 11 bases lining up with TRBD2. CDR1 LNHDA and CDR2 SQIVND come from the germline V gene (reference sequence). The CDR3 length is 17 residues. V was pared by 1 base and J by 7 bases, with 8 bases of the junction left unmatched.

The CDR3, as DNA: TGTGCCAGCAGTTTAATCCTGCTGAAGGGACAGGCGAACTCTGGAAACACCATATATTTT. It yields the protein CASSLILLKGQANSGNTIYF. The V call is TRBV28, the J call TRBJ1-3, with 8 bases lining up with TRBD1. After removal of 2 bases from V and 0 bases from J, the junction contained 15 bases not matched to a gene. CDR1 and CDR2 (germline): MDHEN, SYDVKM. The CDR3 extends over 20 amino acids.

The sample holds a few counts of this clone. The chain combines TRBV4-3 with TRBJ2-7; 11 bases are shared with TRBD2. CDR1 and CDR2 from the germline V gene are LGHNA and YSLEER. Losses at the gene ends were 4 bases for V and 4 bases for J; bases not matched to a gene: 9. The CDR3 sequence is 16 residues long. The CDR3 loop reads CASSPVLAGEGYEQYF. The CDR3 DNA is TGCGCCAGCAGCCCGGTACTAGCGGGAGAAGGGTACGAGCAGTACTTC.

V and J are TRBV9 and TRBJ2-1, with TRBD1 matching 10 bases. Germline V gives CDR1 SGDLS, CDR2 YYNGEE. After removal of 6 bases from V and 7 bases from J, the junction contained 16 bases not matched to a gene. This CDR3 is 17 amino acids long. In DNA, the CDR3 is TGTGCCAGCAATCCGGGTGGGGGGACAGGGGAGCGAAATGAGCAGTTCTTC. It translates to CASNPGGGTGERNEQFF. The variable domain in full, completed from reference TRBV9 and TRBJ2-1, reads DSGVTQTPKHLITATGQRVTLRCSPRSGDLSVYWYQQSLDQGLQFLIQYYNGEERAKGNILERFSAQQFPDLHSELNLSSLELGDSALYFCASNPGGGTGERNEQFFGPGTRLTVL.

This chain connects TRBV5-1 to TRBJ1-2; D unclear. CDR1 is SGHRS, CDR2 YFSETQ, per germline. CDR3 length equals 14 residues. Trimming pared 4 bases from V and 2 bases from J, leaving 12 bases between. CDR3 protein: CASSTGWQNYGYTF. CDR3 bases: TGCGCCAGCAGCACCGGGTGGCAGAACTATGGCTACACCTTC.

The chain employs TRBV7-3 and TRBJ1-2; D is unresolved. The CDR3 length is 15 residues. The V and J ends lost 1 base and 8 bases respectively, with 17 bases between them. Germline-derived CDR1 and CDR2 are SGHTA and FQGTGA. In DNA, the CDR3 is TGTGCCAGCAGCTTAATAGGCATCCGAGACGGGGGCTACACCTTC. This gives the protein CASSLIGIRDGGYTF.

The chain carries TRBV6-5 and TRBJ1-2, with no clear D. The CDR3 is made up of 12 amino acids. V lost 5 bases to trimming and J lost 7 bases, with 11 bases between them. Germline V gives CDR1 MNHEY, CDR2 SVGAGI. The CDR3 DNA reads as TGTGCCAGCAGTGGGGAGGGAATTGGCTACACCTTC. Its protein product is CASSGEGIGYTF.

The rearrangement joins TRBV14 to TRBJ2-3, with D tentatively TRBD1 (6 bases). The CDR3 is 14 residues long. The ends were cut back, 4 bases at V and 3 bases at J, with 11 bases in the middle. Germline CDR1 and CDR2: SGHDN and FVKESK. In DNA form, the CDR3 reads TGTGCCAGCAGCCTAGACAGGTCAACAGATACGCAGTATTTT. It specifies CASSLDRSTDTQYF.

This rearrangement joins TRBV5-1 to TRBJ1-4; 9 nucleotides align to TRBD1. The CDR3 contains 14 residues. V lost 3 bases to trimming and J lost 7 bases; unmatched junction nucleotides: 4. Germline V gene lookup returns CDR1 SGHRS and CDR2 YFSETQ. CDR3 region: CASSSPDRGEKLFF. In nucleotides, the CDR3 is TGCGCCAGCAGCTCGCCGGACAGGGGTGAAAAACTGTTTTTT.

The rearrangement uses TRBV30 and TRBJ1-4, with TRBD1 as a possible D gene (6 bases). V was clipped by 5 bases and J by 3 bases, with 10 bases between them. Germline CDR1 is GTSNPN and CDR2 is SVGIG (reference sequence). CDR3 length: 13 residues. CDR3: CAWSTGANEKLFF. The DNA for the CDR3 is TGTGCCTGGTCGACAGGAGCTAATGAAAAACTGTTTTTT.